Below are 10 T cell receptor beta chains sequenced from a single sample in a study of spatial heterogeneity in lung cancer. Whole-study results and caveats: Counts of expanded intratumoral alpha and beta TCRs tracked tumor mutation counts.

One entry per CDR3 protein results from TCRdb running MiXCR on the 5' RACE reads. The sample carries 9,500 to 11,000 distinct CDR3 sequences, under 9.5% recorded once. The sample's time point: sample taken at primary tumor resection. Antigen specificity for these receptors is unknown. Sequenced here: lung tumor tissue, sampled at surgery. The receptors here all came from a female donor with early-stage non-small cell lung cancer.

This clonotype was found many times. As an off-target read in a library built for alpha chains, this beta chain has a frequency of little significance. CDR3 loop: CASSPTSGGGELFF. The CDR3 DNA reads as TGTGCCAGCAGCCCGACTAGTGGAGGCGGGGAGCTGTTTTTT. This chain uses TRBV7-6 with TRBJ2-2; tentatively, D is TRBD2 (6 bases). The V end lost 5 bases, the J end lost 7 bases, and 14 bases lay between the germline ends. The CDR3 is 14 residues long. Germline CDR1 SGHVS, CDR2 FNYEAQ.

By share of the sample, this clonotype is medium-sized (0.01 to 0.1%). This beta chain is a stray sequence in a library constructed for alpha chains; its clone size is not meaningful. The chain couples TRBV12-3 or TRBV12-4 to TRBJ2-3; D ambiguous. The CDR3 has 11 amino acids. Trimming took 7 bases from V and 6 from J, leaving 8 bases between them. The CDR3 protein is CASTSADTQYF. The CDR3 DNA follows: TGTGCCAGCACCTCGGCGGATACGCAGTATTTT.

In this sample, this clonotype turned up a few times. Because the library targeted alpha chains, this beta chain is an off-target read whose size means little. The chain links TRBV6-6 to TRBJ2-7, with D tentatively TRBD1 or TRBD2 (6 bases each). The CDR3 length is 13 residues. Deletions cut 8 bases from V and 5 bases from J, with 16 bases between. Germline V gene data show CDR1 as MNHNY and CDR2 as SVGAGI (reference sequence). In DNA form, the CDR3 reads TGTGCCAGCGCGGGATTACAGGGTAACGAGCAGTACTTC. Translated: CASAGLQGNEQYF.

About this clonotype itself: This beta chain slipped into a library made for alpha chains as a stray read, so its size is not meaningful. This chain links TRBV28 with TRBJ1-3; maybe TRBD1 (5 bases). Germline loops: CDR1 MDHEN, CDR2 SYDVKM. The CDR3 length is 18 residues. V was pared by 5 bases and J by 4 bases, with 24 bases between. Here the CDR3 reads CASSPPMRGVGRGNTIYF. The DNA of the CDR3 is TGTGCCAGCAGTCCGCCGATGAGGGGCGTCGGGAGGGGAAACACCATATATTTT.

This clonotype is termed medium-sized. This beta chain turned up in a library designed for alpha chains; as an off-target read, its abundance says little. The CDR3 loop reads CASSPQEDTEAFF. CDR3 in DNA: TGTGCCAGCTCACCGCAGGAGGACACTGAAGCTTTCTTT. This chain links TRBV18 with TRBJ1-1; D not certain. Germline values: CDR1 KGHSH, CDR2 LQKENI. This CDR3 has 13 residues. The V end lost 3 bases, the J end lost 3 bases, and 8 bases lay between the germline ends.

This clonotype ranks as medium-sized. This beta chain is a stray sequence in a library constructed for alpha chains; its clone size is not meaningful. The V gene is TRBV9, the J gene TRBJ2-7, with D possibly TRBD2 on 5 matching bases. Trimming removed 5 bases at V and 2 bases at J, with 14 bases between. From germline, CDR1 is SGDLS and CDR2 YYNGEE. This CDR3 spans 14 amino acids. In nucleotides, the CDR3 is TGTGCCAGCAGTGTAAATAGCGTAACCTACGAGCAGTACTTC. Its translation is CASSVNSVTYEQYF.

This clonotype was seen ten or more times. This beta chain came through as a stray read in a library set up for alpha chains, and its size says little. The chain carries TRBV12-3 or TRBV12-4 and TRBJ1-2; D not certain. The CDR3 is made up of 14 amino acids. Deletions cut 4 bases from V and 6 bases from J, with 15 bases between. The CDR3 protein is CASSYVMGVNGYTF. Here the CDR3 DNA reads TGTGCCAGCAGTTATGTGATGGGAGTCAATGGCTACACCTTC.

Many counts were recorded for this clonotype. Since it is a stray read in a library aimed at alpha chains, this beta chain has a size that is not meaningful. The CDR3 DNA reads TGTGCCTGCCTCAGGGGGCTGTCTCTCGCCGCTGAAGCTTTCTTT. It is translated as CACLRGLSLAAEAFF. The chain has TRBV30 and TRBJ1-1; TRBD1 matches at 8 bases. The CDR3 sequence is 15 residues long. V lost 6 bases to trimming and J lost 6 bases; unmatched junction nucleotides: 15. Germline lookup yields CDR1 GTSNPN and CDR2 SVGIG (reference sequence).

This clonotype rates as medium-sized. A library prepared for alpha chains yielded this beta chain as an off-target read; its size is of little meaning. J is TRBJ2-4 and V is TRBV6-2 or TRBV6-3; the D gene is possibly TRBD1 (5 bases). Trimming removed 7 bases from V and 7 bases from J, with 17 bases in between. CDR1 is MNHEY and CDR2 is SVGEGT in the germline V gene. There are 14 residues in the CDR3. DNA of the CDR3: TGTGCCAGCACCCCGGACATAGCCGGGAACATTCAGTACTTC. Translating gives CASTPDIAGNIQYF.

By share, this clonotype ranks as medium-sized. Since it is a stray read in a library aimed at alpha chains, this beta chain has a size that is not meaningful. This chain links TRBV27 with TRBJ1-1; perhaps TRBD1 as D (6 bases). The V end was cut by 5 bases, the J end by 4 bases, with 17 bases between. Germline lookup yields CDR1 MNHEY and CDR2 SMNVEV (reference sequence). The CDR3 runs to 15 residues. CDR3 in amino acids: CASSLNSRGITEAFF. In nucleotides, the CDR3 is TGTGCCAGCAGTCTCAACTCCAGGGGTATCACTGAAGCTTTCTTT.